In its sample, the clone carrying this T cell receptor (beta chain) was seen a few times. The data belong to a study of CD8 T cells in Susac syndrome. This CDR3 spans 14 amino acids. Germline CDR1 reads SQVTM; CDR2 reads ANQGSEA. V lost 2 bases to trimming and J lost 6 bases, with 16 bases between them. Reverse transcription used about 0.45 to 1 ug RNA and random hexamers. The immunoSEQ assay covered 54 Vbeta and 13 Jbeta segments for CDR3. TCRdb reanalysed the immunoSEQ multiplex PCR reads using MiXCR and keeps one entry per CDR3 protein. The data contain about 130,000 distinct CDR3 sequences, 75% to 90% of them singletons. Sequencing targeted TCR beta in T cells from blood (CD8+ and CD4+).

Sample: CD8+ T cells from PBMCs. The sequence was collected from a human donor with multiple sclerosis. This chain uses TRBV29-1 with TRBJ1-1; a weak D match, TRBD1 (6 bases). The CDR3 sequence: CSVEIGQGFPEAFF. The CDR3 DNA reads TGCAGCGTTGAAATAGGGCAGGGGTTCCCTGAAGCTTTCTTT.